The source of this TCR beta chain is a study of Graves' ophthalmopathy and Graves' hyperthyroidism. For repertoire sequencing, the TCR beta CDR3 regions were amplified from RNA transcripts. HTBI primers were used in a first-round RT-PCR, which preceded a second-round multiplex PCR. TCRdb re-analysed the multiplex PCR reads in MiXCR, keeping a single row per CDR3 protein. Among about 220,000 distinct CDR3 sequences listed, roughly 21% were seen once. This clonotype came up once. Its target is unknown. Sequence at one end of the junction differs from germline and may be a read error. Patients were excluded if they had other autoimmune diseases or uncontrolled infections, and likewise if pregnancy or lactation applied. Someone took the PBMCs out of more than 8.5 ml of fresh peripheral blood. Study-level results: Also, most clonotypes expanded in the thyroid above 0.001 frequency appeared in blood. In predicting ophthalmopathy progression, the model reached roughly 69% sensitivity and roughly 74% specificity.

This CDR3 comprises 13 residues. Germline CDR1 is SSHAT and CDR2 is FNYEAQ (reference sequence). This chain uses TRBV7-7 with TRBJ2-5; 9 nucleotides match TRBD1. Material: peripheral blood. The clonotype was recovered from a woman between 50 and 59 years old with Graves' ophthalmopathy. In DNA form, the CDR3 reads TGTGCTAGCAGCCGGGACAGGGTTGAGACCCAGTACTTC. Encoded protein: CASSRDRVETQYF.